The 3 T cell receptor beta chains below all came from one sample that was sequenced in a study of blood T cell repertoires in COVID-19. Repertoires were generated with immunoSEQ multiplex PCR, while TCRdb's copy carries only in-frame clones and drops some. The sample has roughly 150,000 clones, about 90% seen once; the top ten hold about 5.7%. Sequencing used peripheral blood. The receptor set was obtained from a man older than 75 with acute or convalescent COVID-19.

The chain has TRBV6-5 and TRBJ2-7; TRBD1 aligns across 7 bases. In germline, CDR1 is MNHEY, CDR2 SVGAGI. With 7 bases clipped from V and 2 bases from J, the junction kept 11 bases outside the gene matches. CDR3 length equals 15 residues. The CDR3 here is CASTSRDRSTYEQYF. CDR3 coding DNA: TGTGCCAGCACCTCCCGGGACAGATCGACCTACGAGCAGTACTTC.

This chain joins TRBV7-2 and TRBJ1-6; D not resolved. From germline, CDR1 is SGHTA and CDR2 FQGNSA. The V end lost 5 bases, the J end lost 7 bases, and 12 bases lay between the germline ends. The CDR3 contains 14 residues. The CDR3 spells CASSPQLANSPLHF. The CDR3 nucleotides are TGTGCCAGCAGCCCACAGCTGGCGAATTCACCCCTCCACTTT.

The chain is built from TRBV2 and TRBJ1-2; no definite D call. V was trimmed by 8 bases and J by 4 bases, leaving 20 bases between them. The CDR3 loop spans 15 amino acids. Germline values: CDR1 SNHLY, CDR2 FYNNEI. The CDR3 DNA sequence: TGTGCCAGCCAAGAGTTCCGGGATCCAGGCTATGGCTACACCTTC. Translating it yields CASQEFRDPGYGYTF.